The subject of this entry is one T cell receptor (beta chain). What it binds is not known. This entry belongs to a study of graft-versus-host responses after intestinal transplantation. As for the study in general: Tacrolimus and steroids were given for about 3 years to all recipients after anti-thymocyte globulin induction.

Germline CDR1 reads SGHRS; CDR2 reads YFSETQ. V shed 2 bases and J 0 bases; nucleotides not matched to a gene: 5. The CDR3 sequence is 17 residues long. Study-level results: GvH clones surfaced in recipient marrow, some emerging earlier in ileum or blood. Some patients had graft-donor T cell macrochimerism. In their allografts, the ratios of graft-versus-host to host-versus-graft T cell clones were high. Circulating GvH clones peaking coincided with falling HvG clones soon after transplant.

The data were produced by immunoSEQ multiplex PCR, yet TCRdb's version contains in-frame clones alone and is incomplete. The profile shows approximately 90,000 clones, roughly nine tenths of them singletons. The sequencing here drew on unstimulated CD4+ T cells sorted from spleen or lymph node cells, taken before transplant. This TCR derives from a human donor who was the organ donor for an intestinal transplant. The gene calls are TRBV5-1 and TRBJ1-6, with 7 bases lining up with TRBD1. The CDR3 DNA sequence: TGCGCCAGCAGCTTAAGGGGACAGAGCTCCTATAATTCACCCCTCCACTTT. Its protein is CASSLRGQSSYNSPLHF.